The 3 T cell receptor beta chains listed next were all sequenced from one sample in a study of OX40 agonist ivuxolimab in advanced cancers. Measured with immunoSEQ multiplex PCR; TCRdb has only the in-frame clones, and not every one. The table shows 95,000 to 100,000 clones, with about 79% occurring only once. This specimen consisted of CD4+ or CD8+ T cells sorted from blood, obtained in a trial of the OX40 agonist ivuxolimab. The receptors shown here come from an adult with an advanced solid tumor such as melanoma, head and neck, liver or kidney cancer.

The V call is TRBV10-2, the J call TRBJ1-2; 10 nucleotides align to TRBD1. Trimming took 4 bases from V and 3 from J; bases not matched to a gene: 5. CDR1 is WSHSY, CDR2 SAAADI, per germline. CDR3 size: 15 residues. The CDR3 nucleotides read TGCGCCAGCAGTGGACGACAGGGGGCGGACTATGGCTACACCTTC. Amino acid sequence: CASSGRQGADYGYTF.

The rearrangement joins TRBV28 to TRBJ1-3; D is unresolved. The CDR3 sequence is 13 residues long. Germline loops: CDR1 MDHEN, CDR2 SYDVKM. V was clipped by 6 bases and J by 6 bases, with 12 bases between them. In DNA form, the CDR3 reads TGTGCCAGCAGACCCGTAACCTCAAACACCATATATTTT. Protein product: CASRPVTSNTIYF.

The table lists this clone with a few counts. The rearrangement joins TRBV6-6 to TRBJ1-5; 8 positions agree with TRBD1. This CDR3 is 15 amino acids long. The V gene's germline CDR1 is MNHNY and CDR2 SVGAGI (reference sequence). With 2 bases clipped from V and 4 bases from J, the junction kept 4 bases outside the gene matches. In DNA form, the CDR3 reads TGTGCCAGCAGTTACCAGGGGGCGAAGAATCAGCCCCAGCATTTT. Protein product: CASSYQGAKNQPQHF.